This T cell receptor beta chain was captured by sequencing in a study of human T cells and chemical hapten exposure. Germline CDR1 is MNHEY and CDR2 is SVGEGT. The V and J ends lost 6 bases and 3 bases respectively, with 24 bases between them. The CDR3 sequence is 18 residues long. For the library, individual cDNA molecules each received unique molecular identifiers. TCRdb passed the RACE reads through MiXCR, listing each CDR3 protein once. The sample yields 100,000 to 120,000 distinct CDR3 sequences, roughly a third seen once. The time point is: patch test 3, about 24 weeks after DPC sensitization. As to treatment: therapeutic diphenylcyclopropenone sensitization with weekly scalp DPC.

This clonotype originated in a man in his forties or fifties with alopecia areata. Some clones in this sample may be carry-over from other donors' samples. V usage is TRBV6-2 or TRBV6-3 and J usage is TRBJ2-1, with D perhaps matching TRBD1 or TRBD2 (5 bases each). Sequenced here: whole blood, sampled in connection with sensitization to the hapten diphenylcyclopropenone (DPC). This chain's CDR3 is CASRVSLLRGVSYNEQFF. CDR3 bases: TGTGCCAGCAGAGTTAGTTTGTTAAGAGGGGTCAGCTACAATGAGCAGTTCTTC.